This passage covers 29 T cell receptor beta chains from one sample sequenced in a study of cytomegalovirus exposure and HLA in healthy donors. A multiplex PCR was run with 60 Vbeta primers and 13 Jbeta primers. Profiled with immunoSEQ multiplex PCR; TCRdb holds only in-frame clones, not every one. The table lists some 190,000 clones, around three quarters of them singletons. Sample: PBMCs. These TCRs come from a woman aged 25 to 39 in good health and CMV-seronegative.

The CDR3 region is CASSDRRGQPQHF. The CDR3 nucleotides read TGTGCCAGCAGTGACCGGAGGGGTCAGCCCCAGCATTTT. The V and J genes are TRBV25-1 and TRBJ1-5; possible D gene TRBD1, 5 bases. With 3 bases removed from V and 6 bases from J, the gap between germline ends came to 9 bases. The V gene's germline CDR1 is MGHDK and CDR2 SYGVNS. The CDR3 is 13 amino acids.

The gene calls are TRBV7-3 and TRBJ2-7, with D uncertain. The CDR3 extends over 13 amino acids. V was clipped by 2 bases and J by 0 bases, with 5 bases between them. Per the germline V gene, CDR1 is SGHTA and CDR2 is FQGTGA. The CDR3 region has the DNA TGTGCCAGCAGCTTACTTGTCTCCTACGAGCAGTACTTC. This gives the protein CASSLLVSYEQYF.

The rearrangement uses TRBV5-1 and TRBJ1-3; possible D gene TRBD1, 5 bases. CDR1 SGHRS and CDR2 YFSETQ come from the germline V gene. The CDR3 has 16 amino acids. V lost 4 bases and J lost 0, with 14 bases in between. The CDR3 bases are TGCGCCAGCAGCCAACCGGACACCGCCTCTGGAAACACCATATATTTT. Residues: CASSQPDTASGNTIYF.

J is TRBJ2-2 and V is TRBV6-1; 8 bases fit TRBD1. Germline loops: CDR1 MNHNS, CDR2 SASEGT. The CDR3 is 13 residues long. The V and J ends lost 10 bases and 6 bases, in that order; junction bases with no gene match: 7. The CDR3 nucleotides are TGTGCCACTTCACAGGGGGGAGCCGGGGAGCTGTTTTTT. This codes for CATSQGGAGELFF.

In its sample, this clone was seen a few times. The rearrangement links TRBV19 to TRBJ1-4; 9 bases match TRBD1. This CDR3 contains 14 residues. After removal of 8 bases from V and 7 bases from J, the junction contained 8 bases not matched to a gene. The germline V gene encodes CDR1 LNHDA and CDR2 SQIVND (reference sequence). The CDR3 DNA reads TGTGCCAGTCAGACAGGGGGGGTACGTGAAAAACTGTTTTTT. The encoded protein is CASQTGGVREKLFF.

This clone appeared once. The genes are TRBV30 and TRBJ2-1, with 8 bases matching TRBD2. This CDR3 comprises 15 residues. Trimming took 4 bases from V and 2 from J; bases not matched to a gene: 7. Per germline, CDR1 GTSNPN and CDR2 SVGIG (reference sequence). DNA of the CDR3: TGTGCCTGGACCTTGCGCGGGGGGCCCTACAATGAGCAGTTCTTC. Translating gives CAWTLRGGPYNEQFF.

The genes are TRBV7-9 and TRBJ2-2; 7 positions match TRBD1. The J segment lost 5 bases and the V segment lost 5 bases, leaving 8 bases of the junction unmatched. Looked up from germline, CDR1 is SEHNR and CDR2 is FQNEAQ (reference sequence). The CDR3 has 15 residues. As DNA, the CDR3 is TGTGCCAGCAGCAGATGGACAGGACCTACCGGGGAGCTGTTTTTT. It yields the protein CASSRWTGPTGELFF.

This chain connects TRBV19 to TRBJ1-5, with D perhaps TRBD1 (5 bases). The germline CDR1 and CDR2 sequences are LNHDA and SQIVND (reference sequence). V was pared by 4 bases and J by 7 bases, with 20 bases between. This CDR3 region has 16 residues. In DNA, the CDR3 is TGTGCCAGTAGTAGCCAGGGTATTGGATCAGGACAGCCCCAGCATTTT. Encoded protein: CASSSQGIGSGQPQHF.

This rearrangement joins TRBV30 to TRBJ1-5; 7 bases are shared with TRBD1. The trim removed 5 bases at V and 6 bases at J, leaving 7 bases unmatched. Germline loops: CDR1 GTSNPN, CDR2 SVGIG (reference sequence). This CDR3 is built from 13 residues. The CDR3 DNA reads TGTGCCTGGGCCGGGACAGACGCTCAGCCCCAGCATTTT. Amino acid sequence: CAWAGTDAQPQHF.

The CDR3 here is CASSWDSLQETQYF. The CDR3 region has the DNA TGCGCCAGCAGCTGGGACAGCCTACAAGAGACCCAGTACTTC. The chain carries TRBV5-1 and TRBJ2-5; 7 bases are shared with TRBD1. The CDR3 is 14 amino acids. Trimming cost V 3 bases and J 2 bases; bases outside gene matches: 4. Germline loops: CDR1 SGHRS, CDR2 YFSETQ.

This chain uses TRBV6-5 with TRBJ2-7; D not certain. The CDR3 contains 12 residues. The germline gives CDR1 MNHEY, CDR2 SVGAGI. Trimming pared 6 bases from V and 2 bases from J, leaving 8 bases between. CDR3 bases: TGTGCCAGCAGGTCAGGTACCTACGAGCAGTACTTC. Encoded protein: CASRSGTYEQYF.

CDR3 sequence: CASSHPGLAGPGDTQYF. For the CDR3, the DNA is TGCGCCAGCAGCCACCCGGGACTAGCGGGGCCGGGAGATACGCAGTATTTT. The gene calls are TRBV4-3 and TRBJ2-3; 13 positions match TRBD2. CDR1 LGHNA and CDR2 YSLEER come from the germline V gene. Trimming took 3 bases from V and 5 from J; bases not matched to a gene: 8. The CDR3 spans 17 residues.

The chain combines TRBV29-1 with TRBJ1-1; maybe TRBD1 (6 bases). The germline V and J ends were trimmed by 1 base and 7 bases, with 19 bases remaining between them. Germline loops: CDR1 SQVTM, CDR2 ANQGSEA. There are 15 residues in the CDR3. CDR3 residues: CSVEVRGGEANEAFF. In DNA form, the CDR3 reads TGCAGCGTTGAAGTTAGGGGGGGAGAAGCAAATGAAGCTTTCTTT. The variable domain in full, completed from reference TRBV29-1 and TRBJ1-1, reads SAVISQKPSRDICQRGTSLTIQCQVDSQVTMMFWYRQQPGQSLTLIATANQGSEATYESGFVIDKFPISRPNLTFSTLTVSNMSPEDSSIYLCSVEVRGGEANEAFFGQGTRLTVV.

This chain links TRBV7-3 with TRBJ2-2; D unresolved. Germline V CDR1 and CDR2: SGHTA, FQGTGA. V lost 5 bases, J lost 1 base, and 8 bases lay in between. The CDR3 is made up of 14 amino acids. The CDR3 loop reads CASSPGLNTGELFF. The CDR3 DNA sequence: TGTGCCAGCAGCCCGGGTCTGAACACCGGGGAGCTGTTTTTT.

The CDR3, as DNA: TGCGCCAGCAGCACGTTCGGGGACAGAAACTACGAGCAGTACTTC. Residues: CASSTFGDRNYEQYF. J is TRBJ2-7 and V is TRBV5-1; 7 bases match TRBD1. The germline V gene encodes CDR1 SGHRS and CDR2 YFSETQ. With 4 bases clipped from V and 3 bases from J, the junction kept 10 bases outside the gene matches. There are 15 residues in the CDR3. The full variable domain, rest sourced from reference TRBV5-1 and TRBJ2-7, is KAGVTQTPRYLIKTRGQQVTLSCSPISGHRSVSWYQQTPGQGLQFLFEYFSETQRNKGNFPGRFSGRQFSNSRSEMNVSTLELGDSALYLCASSTFGDRNYEQYFGPGTRLTVT.

In DNA, the CDR3 is TGTGCCAGCAGTGAGCTAGCGGGGGAATACGAGCAGTACTTC. It is translated as CASSELAGEYEQYF. The rearrangement joins TRBV2 to TRBJ2-7; 10 positions agree with TRBD2. There are 14 residues in the CDR3. The germline CDR1 and CDR2 sequences are SNHLY and FYNNEI. J lost 4 bases, V lost 3 bases, and 3 bases had no gene match. The whole variable domain, remainder taken from reference TRBV2 and TRBJ2-7, is EPEVTQTPSHQVTQMGQEVILRCVPISNHLYFYWYRQILGQKVEFLVSFYNNEISEKSEIFDDQFSVERPDGSNFTLKIRSTKLEDSAMYFCASSELAGEYEQYFGPGTRLTVT.

This chain connects TRBV4-2 to TRBJ1-2, with D tentatively TRBD1 (5 bases). The CDR3 consists of 16 residues. Germline V gene lookup returns CDR1 LGHNA and CDR2 YNFKEQ. V dropped 0 bases and J dropped 6 bases, with 17 bases sitting between them. In DNA, the CDR3 is TGTGCCAGCAGCCAAGAAGGGGTCAGGGAGGTCGATGGCTACACCTTC. Translated: CASSQEGVREVDGYTF.

The chain uses TRBV5-1 and TRBJ1-1; perhaps TRBD1 as D (5 bases). Germline V gives CDR1 SGHRS, CDR2 YFSETQ. V lost 2 bases to trimming and J lost 0 bases, with 11 bases between them. This CDR3 has 15 residues. For the CDR3, the DNA is TGCGCCAGCAGCTTTTTAGGGGCTATGAACACTGAAGCTTTCTTT. Encoded protein: CASSFLGAMNTEAFF.

The J gene is TRBJ2-1, the V gene TRBV5-4; 7 bases are shared with TRBD2. Trimming cost V 3 bases and J 3 bases; bases outside gene matches: 6. Germline V lookup: CDR1 SGHNT, CDR2 YYREEE (reference sequence). The CDR3 is 15 residues long. The CDR3: CASSSRGEGYNEQFF. The CDR3 coding sequence is TGTGCCAGCAGCTCCCGGGGGGAGGGCTACAATGAGCAGTTCTTC.

Written as DNA, the CDR3 is TGCAGCGTTGTCCCCCGGGGACAGGGGAAAAAAGAGACCCAGTACTTC. Translating it yields CSVVPRGQGKKETQYF. The V gene is TRBV29-1, the J gene TRBJ2-5; the match to TRBD1 covers 10 bases. The J segment lost 3 bases and the V segment lost 4 bases, leaving 11 bases of the junction unmatched. CDR1 and CDR2 (germline): SQVTM, ANQGSEA. This CDR3 has 16 amino acids.

This clone was seen a few times. The chain links TRBV15 to TRBJ1-3, with D unclear. Germline lookup yields CDR1 LNHNV and CDR2 YYDKDF (reference sequence). The CDR3 sequence is 13 residues long. The germline V and J ends were trimmed by 5 bases and 4 bases, with 9 bases remaining between them. In nucleotides, the CDR3 is TGTGCCACCAGCCCGGGTCCGGGAAACACCATATATTTT. Amino acid sequence: CATSPGPGNTIYF.

The chain links TRBV4-1 to TRBJ2-1; 9 bases align to TRBD2. Unmatched junction bases numbered 10, after V lost 4 bases and J lost 6 bases. CDR3 length: 16 amino acids. Per the germline V gene, CDR1 is MGHRA and CDR2 is YSYEKL. The CDR3 coding sequence is TGCGCCAGCAGCCCTCAAAAGGGGCGGGGGGGCAATGAGCAGTTCTTC. Its protein product is CASSPQKGRGGNEQFF.

The chain joins TRBV5-1 to TRBJ2-7, with 7 positions matching TRBD2. V gave up 0 bases and J gave up 4 bases; unmatched junction bases: 7. Germline CDR1 reads SGHRS; CDR2 reads YFSETQ. CDR3 length: 15 amino acids. The CDR3 DNA is TGCGCCAGCAGCTTGGATCCAGCGGGGAGTTACGAGCAGTACTTC. Translated, it gives CASSLDPAGSYEQYF.

V usage is TRBV4-3 and J usage is TRBJ1-1; the match to TRBD1 covers 8 bases. V gave up 0 bases and J gave up 2 bases; unmatched junction bases: 2. Germline V gene data show CDR1 as LGHNA and CDR2 as YSLEER. This CDR3 has 15 amino acids. In DNA, the CDR3 is TGCGCCAGCAGCCAAGATGGGACAGGAAACACTGAAGCTTTCTTT. Translation: CASSQDGTGNTEAFF.

This clone was counted between two and nine times. DNA for the CDR3: TGTGCCAGCAGTGACTCGCGGGGGGTGGAAGATCAGCCCCAGCATTTT. Translating it yields CASSDSRGVEDQPQHF. This chain links TRBV6-4 with TRBJ1-5, with TRBD1 as a possible D gene (5 bases). V shed 0 bases and J shed 5 bases, with 14 bases lying between them. This CDR3 is 16 amino acids long. CDR1 and CDR2 from the germline V gene are MRHNA and SNTAGT.

This clone showed up just once. At one boundary the junction diverges from the germline segment, which might be a read error. The chain has TRBV30 and TRBJ2-3; 8 bases are shared with TRBD1. The germline gives CDR1 GTSNPN, CDR2 SVGIG (reference sequence). The CDR3 consists of 14 residues. CDR3 region: CAGGQGIGTNTRYF. The DNA for the CDR3 is TGTGCCGGTGGACAGGGCATCGGCACGAATACGCGGTATTTT.

This clone has only a few counts. This chain joins TRBV19 and TRBJ1-5; possible D gene TRBD1, 6 bases. V was cut by 3 bases and J by 0 bases, with 18 bases left in between. The CDR3 is 18 residues long. Germline V gives CDR1 LNHDA, CDR2 SQIVND (reference sequence). The CDR3 loop is CASSMPGGAGHSNQPQHF. CDR3 nucleotides: TGTGCCAGTAGTATGCCGGGGGGCGCGGGGCATAGCAATCAGCCCCAGCATTTT. Drawing the rest from reference TRBV19 and TRBJ1-5, the complete variable domain is DGGITQSPKYLFRKEGQNVTLSCEQNLNHDAMYWYRQDPGQGLRLIYYSQIVNDFQKGDIAEGYSVSREKKESFPLTVTSAQKNPTAFYLCASSMPGGAGHSNQPQHFGDGTRLSIL.

The rearrangement joins TRBV18 to TRBJ1-2; D is perhaps TRBD1 (6 bases). This CDR3 region has 12 residues. Germline V lookup: CDR1 KGHSH, CDR2 LQKENI. Deletions cut 3 bases from V and 6 bases from J, with 8 bases between. In DNA, the CDR3 is TGTGCCAGCTCACCGAAGGGGGATGGCTACACCTTC. This translates into CASSPKGDGYTF.

This sequence joins TRBV7-8 and TRBJ2-3; 10 bases line up with TRBD2. Looked up from germline, CDR1 is SGHVS and CDR2 is FQNEAQ. With V trimmed by 4 bases and J by 1 base, 2 bases remained unmatched. The CDR3 has 15 residues. The CDR3 region is CASSSLAGGTDTQYF. CDR3 DNA sequence: TGTGCCAGCAGCTCCCTAGCGGGGGGCACAGATACGCAGTATTTT.